This T cell receptor beta chain is drawn from a study of blood T cell repertoires in COVID-19. Turning to the study itself: Some COVID-19 samples were acute and others convalescent; all came from the United States, Italy and Spain.

Comments on this clone: The germline gene is not matched at one end of the junction; a read error may be the cause.

Germline assignment: CDR1 SSHAT and CDR2 FNYEAQ (reference sequence). This CDR3 comprises 14 residues. Original data processing: Researchers report that nucleated cell counts were estimated from reference gene primer amplification. The protocol was immunoSEQ multiplex PCR, while the TCRdb copy is restricted to in-frame clones and leaves out a portion. V and J calls plus clone size are reproduced from that table; the DNA served to infer D and trimming. This table holds about 140,000 clones, around 84% found once. Sequencing was done on a sample of peripheral blood. The TCR comes from a woman between 55 and 75 years old with acute or convalescent COVID-19. The V and J genes are TRBV7-7 and TRBJ1-3; D unresolved. In nucleotides, the CDR3 is TGTGCTAGCAGCTTAAGCGTTTCTGGAAACACCATATATTTT. Translating gives CASSLSVSGNTIYF.